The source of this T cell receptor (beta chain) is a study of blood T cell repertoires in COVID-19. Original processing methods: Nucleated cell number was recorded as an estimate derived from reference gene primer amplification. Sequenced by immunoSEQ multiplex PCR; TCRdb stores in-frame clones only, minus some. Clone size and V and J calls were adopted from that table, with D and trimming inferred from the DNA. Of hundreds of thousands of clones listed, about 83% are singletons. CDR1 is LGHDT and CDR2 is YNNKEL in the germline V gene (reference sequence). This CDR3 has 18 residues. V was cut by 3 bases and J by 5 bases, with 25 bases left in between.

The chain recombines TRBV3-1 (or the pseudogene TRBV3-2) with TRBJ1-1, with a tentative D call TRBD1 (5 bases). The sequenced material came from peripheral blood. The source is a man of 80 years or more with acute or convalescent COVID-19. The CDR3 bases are TGTGCCAGCAGCCACGGCGACTCCCTCCTGCGCGGGGGTACTGAAGCTTTCTTT. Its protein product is CASSHGDSLLRGGTEAFF.